This T cell receptor (beta chain) came from a study of blood T cell repertoires in COVID-19. Across the whole study: Some COVID-19 samples were acute and others convalescent; all came from the United States, Italy and Spain.

Produced via immunoSEQ multiplex PCR; TCRdb's table is partial and in-frame only. The table has approximately 300,000 clones, under 90% seen once. Germline V lookup: CDR1 LGHNA, CDR2 YSLEER. Trimming cost V 3 bases and J 9 bases, with 9 bases left between them. The CDR3 has 12 amino acids. Donors in Cohort 3 counted as recovered after two negative PCRs, clearance, or symptom resolution. This sequence originates from a man aged 55 to 69 who had recovered from COVID-19. V is TRBV4-3 and J is TRBJ2-1; TRBD2 is a possible D gene (5 bases). Sequenced: PBMCs or T cells enriched from blood (not recorded which). The CDR3 here is CASSHRRSEQFF. The CDR3 DNA reads TGCGCCAGCAGCCATCGGAGGAGTGAGCAGTTCTTC.